These 10 T cell receptor beta chains were sequenced from one sample in a study of tumor and adjacent non-tumor tissue in lung cancer. Three rounds of nested PCR, following a modified ARM-PCR protocol, produced the TCRbeta library. Each CDR3 protein gets one entry after TCRdb re-called the multiplex PCR reads with MiXCR. The sample carries over 40,000 distinct CDR3 sequences, around 67% recorded once. The template was RNA from unsorted bulk tissue. This non-tumor lung sample came from over 3 cm beyond the tumor edge. Sequencing input: distant non-tumor lung tissue. The origin of the receptors is a woman aged 40 to 49 with non-small cell lung cancer.

Regarding this clonotype: At one of its ends the junction is not consistent with the germline gene, which may arise from a read error. CDR3 protein: CSSSQGTSGDIKEQFF. In DNA, the CDR3 is TGTTCCAGCAGCCAAGGGACTAGCGGGGATATAAAAGAGCAGTTCTTC. This chain connects TRBV4-2 to TRBJ2-1, with 13 bases aligning to TRBD2. This CDR3 region has 16 residues. The germline V gene has CDR1 LGHNA and CDR2 YNFKEQ.

Judged by abundance, this clonotype is large (0.1 to 1%). This rearrangement joins TRBV6-5 to TRBJ1-2; D is undetermined. The length of the CDR3 is 14 residues. Germline V gene data show CDR1 as MNHEY and CDR2 as SVGAGI. Deletions cut 0 bases from V and 0 bases from J, with 5 bases between. The CDR3 bases are TGTGCCAGCAGTTACTCCGGAGCTAACTATGGCTACACCTTC. It encodes CASSYSGANYGYTF.

A remark on this clonotype: This could be a read error, since a much larger clone is one nucleotide away. The chain uses TRBV5-6 and TRBJ2-1; 7 bases line up with TRBD2. The CDR3 length is 15 residues. V lost 7 bases, J lost 4 bases, and 11 bases stayed unmatched. Per the germline V gene, CDR1 is SGHDT and CDR2 is YYEEEE. This chain's CDR3 is CASAPGTNGYNEQFF. CDR3 coding DNA: TGTGCCAGCGCCCCCGGGACTAACGGTTACAATGAGCAGTTCTTC.

This clonotype is judged medium-sized (0.01 to 0.1%). The rearrangement joins TRBV11-2 to TRBJ2-1; TRBD2 matches 14 bases. Germline V CDR1 and CDR2: SGHAT, FQNNGV. CDR3 size: 18 residues. J gave up 6 bases and V 6 bases, and 13 bases lay outside the gene matches. CDR3 in amino acids: CASRSGLAGGPGANEQFF. The CDR3 DNA reads as TGTGCCAGCAGATCTGGACTAGCGGGGGGCCCTGGGGCCAATGAGCAGTTCTTC.

A remark on this clonotype: A much larger clone lies a single base off, so this may be a read error. The genes are TRBV20-1 and TRBJ1-4, with D perhaps TRBD1 (5 bases). This CDR3 region has 15 residues. Trimming cost V 1 base and J 8 bases, with 17 bases left between them. Germline assignment: CDR1 DFQATT and CDR2 SNEGSKA (reference sequence). Here the CDR3 reads CSARAFVTAAEKLFF. The CDR3 DNA follows: TGCAGTGCTAGAGCCTTCGTGACAGCAGCAGAAAAACTGTTTTTT.

This clonotype rates as medium-sized. V and J are TRBV6-1 and TRBJ2-7; D is perhaps TRBD1 (6 bases). Trimming pared 8 bases from V and 5 bases from J, leaving 16 bases between. CDR1 is MNHNS, CDR2 SASEGT, per germline. The CDR3 contains 13 residues. The CDR3 DNA follows: TGTGCCAGCGGTAAAGGGGGTGTCCACGAGCAGTACTTC. Amino acid sequence: CASGKGGVHEQYF.

This clonotype was seen ten or more times. The rearrangement uses TRBV6-5 and TRBJ2-7; D is undetermined. The CDR3 spans 12 residues. V was shortened by 5 bases and J by 2 bases, with 7 bases between the two germline ends. Per the germline V gene, CDR1 is MNHEY and CDR2 is SVGAGI. This chain's CDR3 is CASSRGPYEQYF. The CDR3 DNA is TGTGCCAGCAGTCGAGGCCCCTACGAGCAGTACTTC.

V and J are TRBV11-2 and TRBJ2-7; 7 bases match TRBD1. CDR3 length equals 12 residues. The trim removed 7 bases at V and 10 bases at J, leaving 10 bases unmatched. Germline assignment: CDR1 SGHAT and CDR2 FQNNGV. The CDR3 reads CASTSRGQEQYF. The CDR3 DNA reads TGTGCCAGCACATCGAGGGGGCAGGAACAGTACTTC.

This clonotype was seen only a few times. Possible read error: a much larger clone is one base away. The chain couples TRBV6-6 to TRBJ2-3; TRBD1 aligns across 8 bases. Germline V gene sequence: CDR1 MNHNY, CDR2 SVGAGI (reference sequence). The CDR3 extends over 15 amino acids. CDR3: CTSSPRTGRADTQYF. CDR3 coding DNA: TGTACCAGCAGCCCGAGGACAGGGCGGGCAGATACGCAGTATTTT.

Of note for this clonotype: One end of the junction does not line up with germline, which may come from a read error. This rearrangement joins TRBV4-1 to TRBJ1-5; 7 nucleotides align to TRBD1. The CDR3 has 16 residues. The germline CDR1 and CDR2 sequences are MGHRA and YSYEKL. CDR3 bases: TGCGCCAGCAACCAAGGGGACAGTTATAGCAATCAGCCCCAGCATTTT. Its translation is CASNQGDSYSNQPQHF.